These 19 T cell receptor beta chains originate from one sample sequenced in a study of blood T cell repertoires in COVID-19. Method: immunoSEQ multiplex PCR; TCRdb's copy keeps in-frame clones and lacks some. The sample consists of more than 110,000 clones, 82% of them appearing once. The sequenced sample consisted of peripheral blood. The receptor set was obtained from an elderly woman with acute or convalescent COVID-19.

V usage is TRBV19 and J usage is TRBJ2-1, with 7 bases matching TRBD2. CDR1 is LNHDA, CDR2 SQIVND, per germline (reference sequence). J gave up 6 bases and V 6 bases, and 8 bases lay outside the gene matches. The CDR3 has 14 amino acids. CDR3 nucleotides: TGTGCCAGTAGGTACGGGACTACCTCCAATGAGCAGTTCTTC. Translated: CASRYGTTSNEQFF.

CDR3 residues: CASRPGQLDTGELFF. The CDR3 DNA is TGTGCCAGTAGACCGGGACAGTTGGACACCGGGGAGCTGTTTTTT. The chain is built from TRBV19 and TRBJ2-2, with 7 bases identical to TRBD1. This CDR3 comprises 15 residues. Looked up from germline, CDR1 is LNHDA and CDR2 is SQIVND (reference sequence). V lost 6 bases, J lost 3 bases, and 7 bases stayed unmatched.

The chain is built from TRBV7-9 and TRBJ2-3, with 11 bases aligning to TRBD2. V shed 7 bases and J 5 bases; nucleotides not matched to a gene: 11. The CDR3 extends over 16 amino acids. Germline V gene data show CDR1 as SEHNR and CDR2 as FQNEAQ (reference sequence). CDR3 protein: CASIRERLAGKDTQYF. Here the CDR3 DNA reads TGTGCCAGCATAAGGGAACGACTAGCGGGGAAAGATACGCAGTATTTT.

This chain links TRBV5-1 with TRBJ1-2; the match to TRBD1 covers 8 bases. Germline CDR1 is SGHRS and CDR2 is YFSETQ. V lost 3 bases to trimming and J lost 5 bases; unmatched junction nucleotides: 3. The CDR3 spans 13 residues. The DNA for the CDR3 is TGCGCCAGCAGCTCCCGACAGGGGTATGGCTACACCTTC. It codes for CASSSRQGYGYTF.

V usage is TRBV12-3 or TRBV12-4 and J usage is TRBJ2-2; D is unclear. The CDR3 length is 13 residues. Between the trimmed V and J ends, which lost 5 bases and 6 bases, there was a span of 10 bases. The CDR3 nucleotides are TGTGCCAGCAGTCCCGACTGGGCCGGGGAGCTGTTTTTT. Translating gives CASSPDWAGELFF.

The rearrangement joins TRBV5-4 to TRBJ1-2; D might be TRBD1 (6 bases). V lost 3 bases to trimming and J lost 4 bases, with 16 bases between them. The CDR3 runs 15 residues. Germline V CDR1 and CDR2: SGHNT, YYREEE (reference sequence). In DNA, the CDR3 is TGTGCCAGCAGCTCCGCTTCGGGGGGCGCCTATGGCTACACCTTC. It is translated as CASSSASGGAYGYTF.

This clone showed up just a few times. The chain links TRBV18 to TRBJ1-5; 7 positions agree with TRBD1. Germline CDR1 reads KGHSH; CDR2 reads LQKENI. V shed 4 bases and J 6 bases; nucleotides not matched to a gene: 0. CDR3 size: 12 residues. The CDR3 region is CASSQGAQPQHF. The CDR3 nucleotides read TGTGCCAGCTCACAGGGGGCTCAGCCCCAGCATTTT. The entire variable domain, with the rest obtained from reference TRBV18 and TRBJ1-5, is as follows: NAGVMQNPRHLVRRRGQEARLRCSPMKGHSHVYWYRQLPEEGLKFMVYLQKENIIDESGMPKERFSAEFPKEGPSILRIQQVVRGDSAAYFCASSQGAQPQHFGDGTRLSIL.

The chain is built from TRBV19 and TRBJ2-7, with a weak D call TRBD1 (5 bases). The CDR3 extends over 14 amino acids. V lost 6 bases, J lost 0 bases, and 12 bases lay in between. Germline CDR1 is LNHDA and CDR2 is SQIVND (reference sequence). The CDR3 DNA reads as TGTGCCAGTAGAAAGTGGCAGGGCTCCTACGAGCAGTACTTC. It specifies CASRKWQGSYEQYF.

The chain has TRBV5-1 and TRBJ2-1; perhaps TRBD1 as D (6 bases). Trimming removed 5 bases at V and 7 bases at J, with 19 bases between. CDR1 is SGHRS, CDR2 YFSETQ, per germline. This CDR3 region has 15 residues. DNA of the CDR3: TGCGCCAGCAGTAAGCAGGGGTCCCTGGGGAATGAGCAGTTCTTC. Translation gives CASSKQGSLGNEQFF.

The chain recombines TRBV3-1 (or the pseudogene TRBV3-2) with TRBJ2-7, with D tentatively TRBD2 (6 bases). CDR1 and CDR2 from the germline V gene are LGHDT and YNNKEL (reference sequence). The V and J ends lost 1 base and 2 bases respectively, with 15 bases between them. This CDR3 region has 16 residues. CDR3 in DNA: TGTGCCAGCAGCCAAGTTGTTAGCGGCCCACCCTACGAGCAGTACTTC. Amino acid sequence: CASSQVVSGPPYEQYF.

V and J are TRBV3-1 (or the pseudogene TRBV3-2) and TRBJ2-4; 11 bases match TRBD2. This CDR3 has 18 amino acids. Germline V gene data show CDR1 as LGHDT and CDR2 as YNNKEL (reference sequence). The J segment lost 7 bases and the V segment lost 8 bases, leaving 19 bases of the junction unmatched. This CDR3 is CASALTGLAVTGANIQYF. For the CDR3, the DNA is TGTGCCAGCGCCCTAACGGGACTAGCGGTAACGGGGGCGAACATTCAGTACTTC.

This chain uses TRBV3-1 (or the pseudogene TRBV3-2) with TRBJ1-1, with 10 nucleotides matching TRBD1. V gave up 1 base and J gave up 8 bases; unmatched junction bases: 7. Per the germline V gene, CDR1 is LGHDT and CDR2 is YNNKEL (reference sequence). CDR3 length equals 15 residues. The CDR3 sequence: CASSQGQGAVAEAFF. The CDR3 nucleotides read TGTGCCAGCAGCCAAGGACAGGGGGCGGTAGCGGAAGCTTTCTTT.

This sequence joins TRBV12-3 or TRBV12-4 and TRBJ2-7, with D perhaps TRBD1 (6 bases). This CDR3 has 13 amino acids. Deletions cut 6 bases from V and 2 bases from J, with 11 bases between. The DNA of the CDR3 is TGTGCCAGCAGGCTGGACAGCACCTACGAGCAGTACTTC. It yields the protein CASRLDSTYEQYF.

V and J are TRBV5-1 and TRBJ2-7; D is perhaps TRBD1 (6 bases). Germline CDR1 reads SGHRS; CDR2 reads YFSETQ. CDR3 length: 14 amino acids. The V and J ends lost 4 bases and 5 bases respectively, with 16 bases between them. CDR3 DNA: TGCGCCAGCAGCGGCCGACAGGCGTTAGACGAGCAGTACTTC. It translates to CASSGRQALDEQYF.

The CDR3 reads CAWSDIPGNTIYF. The CDR3 DNA reads TGTGCCTGGAGTGACATCCCTGGAAACACCATATATTTT. The V call is TRBV30, the J call TRBJ1-3; unclear D gene. Germline CDR1 is GTSNPN and CDR2 is SVGIG (reference sequence). V was shortened by 1 base and J by 2 bases, with 6 bases between the two germline ends. The CDR3 sequence is 13 residues long.

V and J are TRBV4-1 and TRBJ1-2, with D unclear. Between the trimmed V and J ends, which lost 2 bases and 0 bases, there was a span of 13 bases. Germline assignment: CDR1 MGHRA and CDR2 YSYEKL. This CDR3 contains 16 residues. As DNA, the CDR3 is TGCGCCAGCAGCCAATCCCTTGGAGTAGCTAACTATGGCTACACCTTC. It yields the protein CASSQSLGVANYGYTF.

The chain is built from TRBV3-1 (or the pseudogene TRBV3-2) and TRBJ2-3, with D possibly matching TRBD2 (6 bases). V gave up 0 bases and J gave up 11 bases, with 15 bases separating them. CDR3 length equals 14 residues. Germline V CDR1 and CDR2: LGHDT, YNNKEL (reference sequence). For the CDR3, the DNA is TGTGCCAGCAGCCAAGATTACGGGAGAAAGGTGCAGTATTTT. It is translated as CASSQDYGRKVQYF.

The chain is built from TRBV6-1 and TRBJ1-4; 8 nucleotides align to TRBD1. Germline CDR1 and CDR2: MNHNS and SASEGT. The CDR3 covers 18 residues. Unmatched junction bases numbered 15, after V lost 3 bases and J lost 6 bases. CDR3 coding DNA: TGTGCCAGCAGTGACCCTGGGGACCCGGGACAGGTCGATGAAAAACTGTTTTTT. Translation: CASSDPGDPGQVDEKLFF.

The chain couples TRBV28 to TRBJ2-7, with TRBD1 matching 7 bases. The CDR3 length is 16 residues. The V segment lost 6 bases and the J segment 2 bases; nucleotides outside the gene matches: 13. Germline loops: CDR1 MDHEN, CDR2 SYDVKM. The CDR3 nucleotides are TGTGCCAGCAGCCGTATCACAGGGGATCCCCCCTACGAGCAGTACTTC. Protein product: CASSRITGDPPYEQYF.